One sample yielded the 7 T cell receptor beta chains listed below, sequenced in a study of graft-versus-host responses after intestinal transplantation. Sequencing used immunoSEQ multiplex PCR; TCRdb keeps in-frame clones, though not all of them. The sample has 70,000 to 95,000 clones; 80% to 95% are singletons. These receptors are not linked to any known antigen. This sample comprised unstimulated CD8+ T cells sorted from spleen or lymph node cells, obtained before transplant. These receptors were obtained from a human donor who was the organ donor for an intestinal transplant.

The chain links TRBV5-4 to TRBJ2-3, with D hard to call. This CDR3 comprises 13 residues. Germline assignment: CDR1 SGHNT and CDR2 YYREEE (reference sequence). The V end lost 4 bases, the J end lost 6 bases, and 12 bases lay between the germline ends. CDR3 sequence (DNA): TGTGCCAGCAGCCCTCAGGCTTCGGATACGCAGTATTTT. Translating it yields CASSPQASDTQYF.

The rearrangement joins TRBV19 to TRBJ1-1; 8 bases match TRBD1. The ends lost 6 bases at V and 7 bases at J; junction bases unmatched: 22. This CDR3 contains 18 residues. Germline lookup yields CDR1 LNHDA and CDR2 SQIVND (reference sequence). The CDR3 here is CASREPAWAGQGRIEAFF. The CDR3 DNA sequence: TGTGCCAGTAGAGAACCCGCCTGGGCCGGACAGGGAAGAATTGAAGCTTTCTTT.

This clone was observed once. The rearrangement links TRBV29-1 to TRBJ2-7; tentative D call: TRBD1 (6 bases). The germline V gene encodes CDR1 SQVTM and CDR2 ANQGSEA. The CDR3 length is 12 residues. Trimming took off 5 bases at V and 4 bases at J, with 12 bases between the two ends. The CDR3 protein is CSVTGHLYEQYF. The CDR3 coding sequence is TGCAGCGTTACGGGACATCTTTACGAGCAGTACTTC.

The chain employs TRBV6-4 and TRBJ2-3; 11 bases line up with TRBD2. Germline trimming cut 4 bases from V and 4 bases from J; bases unmatched to any gene: 4. The V gene's germline CDR1 is MRHNA and CDR2 SNTAGT. The CDR3 covers 15 residues. The DNA of the CDR3 is TGTGCCAGCAGTGTTTTTAGCGGGGGGGCAGATACGCAGTATTTT. Translation gives CASSVFSGGADTQYF.

CDR3 DNA: TGTGCCAGTAGGGCCGGACTCCCGCTGGGCAATGAGCAGTTCTTC. Its translation is CASRAGLPLGNEQFF. V gene TRBV19 combines with J gene TRBJ2-1; the D gene is possibly TRBD2 (5 bases). Trimming stripped 6 bases from V and 6 bases from J, with 18 bases between. Germline CDR1 LNHDA, CDR2 SQIVND (reference sequence). This CDR3 has 15 amino acids.

The rearrangement uses TRBV19 and TRBJ2-2; possibly TRBD2 for D (7 bases). Trimming removed 4 bases from V and 6 bases from J, with 15 bases in between. The CDR3 covers 15 residues. Germline loops: CDR1 LNHDA, CDR2 SQIVND (reference sequence). CDR3 DNA: TGTGCCAGTAGTAGTATTGGGGGGGGGCCCGGGGAGCTGTTTTTT. Translated, it gives CASSSIGGGPGELFF.

In this sample, this clone turned up once. This chain links TRBV7-8 with TRBJ2-3, with D possibly being TRBD1 (5 bases). CDR1 is SGHVS and CDR2 is FQNEAQ in the germline V gene. This CDR3 is 17 amino acids long. V was cut by 1 base and J by 0 bases, with 14 bases left in between. The CDR3 bases are TGTGCCAGCAGCTTAGATCCGGACACTGGAAGCACAGATACGCAGTATTTT. It translates to CASSLDPDTGSTDTQYF.